The rows below give T cell receptor beta chains drawn from one sample of a study of T cell repertoires in cytomegalovirus infection. One entry per CDR3 protein results from TCRdb running MiXCR on the reads. Of nearly 650,000 distinct CDR3 sequences listed, more than 20% are singletons. Sequencing used CD8+ T cells from PBMCs. The receptors stem from a human donor in good health (CMV status not recorded). Some clones in this sample may be carry-over from other donors' samples. CDR3s leave out the opening cysteine and the closing phenylalanine or tryptophan. The D gene is left open where the match is weak.

TRBD2 | TRBV9 | ASSGKASSGGGASEQF
TRBD1 | TRBV29-1 | SGRDSLTGELF
NA | TRBV27 | ASRSLGQGYYNEQF
TRBD2 | TRBV10-3 | AISVKGTRGTSAYEQY
NA | TRBV7-3 | ASSSNRASSYNEQF
NA | TRBV6-5 | ASSYSPGPGAGELF
TRBD1 | TRBV6-1 | ASSYGQGFNGELF
NA | TRBV14 | ASSQGSHNERRNTEAF
NA | TRBV20-1 | SASPFEATNTGELF
NA | TRBV6-6 | ASSMGPFLGKPQH
NA | TRBV7-6 | ASSPTPQGLDYGYT
NA | TRBV29-1 | SVDAGTGEPQH
TRBD1 | TRBV6-5 | ASSNRDRGNYEQY
TRBD2 | TRBV2 | ASSDGGADEQF
NA | TRBV4-2 | ASSQDSSGANVLT
NA | TRBV7-9 | ASSLAAQEAF
NA | TRBV7-9 | ASAAGNQPQH
NA | TRBV20-1 | SARGGYQETQY
TRBD2 | TRBV12-3/TRBV12-4 | ASSSLAGENTGELF
NA | TRBV20-1 | SANPRHPISGPTEAF
NA | TRBV10-3 | AIPRGTYGYT
TRBD2 | TRBV2 | ASTGGREQY
NA | TRBV7-6 | ASSHRDNSYNEQF
NA | TRBV29-1 | SGWTDGYT
TRBD1 | TRBV6-5 | ASSSNRGLDEQF
NA | TRBV6-2/TRBV6-3 | ASSYATIDTEAF
NA | TRBV7-6 | ASSSSDLNEQF
NA | TRBV7-9 | ASSSGPGNYEQY
TRBD1 | TRBV10-3 | AISEYPADRVGETQY
TRBD2 | TRBV29-1 | SVDDLASGAYNEQF
NA | TRBV4-1 | ASSQGRSPQPQH
NA | TRBV4-2 | ASSQVLTEHNEKLF
TRBD1 | TRBV7-9 | ASSPTGGSTNEKLF
NA | TRBV10-3 | AISESTHGYT
NA | TRBV5-5 | ASSQGHSLSPYNEQF